The sequence of this T cell receptor beta chain was determined in a study of blood T cell repertoires in COVID-19. Study information: Sites in the United States, Italy and Spain provided acute and convalescent COVID-19 samples. In each case, the material was cDNA or gDNA derived from T cells, B-cell-depleted T cells, or PBMCs.

From germline, CDR1 is MNHNY and CDR2 SVGAGI (reference sequence). The ends were cut back, 0 bases at V and 1 base at J, with 9 bases in the middle. This CDR3 comprises 15 residues. Authors' processing steps: By means of reference gene primer amplification, nucleated cell counts were estimated. Data came from immunoSEQ multiplex PCR; TCRdb stores just in-frame clones and leaves some out. V and J calls and clone size follow that table, whereas D and trimming were derived from the DNA. The sample shows some 87,000 clones, 78% of them seen only once. Source material: peripheral blood. The receptor's source is a human donor in a cohort sampled during active COVID-19. V usage is TRBV6-6 and J usage is TRBJ1-1, with D tentatively TRBD1 (5 bases). The CDR3 coding sequence is TGTGCCAGCAGTTACTCGGGGCGGCGGAACACTGAAGCTTTCTTT. Its translation: CASSYSGRRNTEAFF.